These T cell receptor beta chains were read from a single sample in a study of blood T cell repertoires in COVID-19. TCRdb's copy holds only in-frame clones and misses some; the assay was immunoSEQ multiplex PCR. The repertoire holds about 290,000 clones, with around 81% as singletons. The sample consisted of peripheral blood. All receptors come from a woman between 45 and 65 years old with active or convalescent COVID-19. CDR3s include the opening cysteine and the closing phenylalanine or tryptophan. The order of the fields is clone size, J gene, V gene, D gene, CDR3 length, CDR3 protein, CDR3 DNA. The D gene is left open where the match is weak. Some rows mark clone size as missing; the rest say once, few, many or name a class of expanded clone.

.,TRBJ1-6,TRBV28,TRBD1,16,CASSYPGTVYNSPLHF,TGTGCCAGCAGTTACCCCGGGACAGTGTATAATTCACCCCTCCACTTT
once,TRBJ2-4,TRBV11-2,.,14,CASSLQGMQNIQYF,TGTGCCAGCAGCTTACAGGGGATGCAAAACATTCAGTACTTC
.,TRBJ2-2,TRBV6-4,TRBD2,16,CASSGLAGTNTGELFF,TGTGCCAGCAGTGGGCTAGCGGGGACGAACACCGGGGAGCTGTTTTTT
.,TRBJ1-1,TRBV5-1,.,15,CASSLALQGSTEAFF,TGCGCCAGCAGCTTGGCCTTACAGGGAAGCACTGAAGCTTTCTTT
.,TRBJ2-5,TRBV5-1,.,14,CASSSGSSQETQYF,TGCGCCAGCAGCTCAGGGTCTAGTCAAGAGACCCAGTACTTC
.,TRBJ2-3,TRBV5-4,TRBD2,18,CASSLGNLLAGPTDTQYF,TGTGCCAGCAGCTTGGGAAATCTACTAGCGGGTCCCACAGATACGCAGTATTTT
.,TRBJ1-1,TRBV18,TRBD1,15,CASSPLGQGASEAFF,TGTGCCAGCTCACCACTAGGACAGGGGGCATCCGAAGCTTTCTTT
.,TRBJ2-3,TRBV4-1,TRBD1,14,CASSRDRGTNTQYF,TGCGCCAGCAGCCGGGACAGGGGAACGAATACGCAGTATTTT
.,TRBJ1-6,TRBV7-9,TRBD1,13,CASSLTGDSPLHF,TGTGCCAGCAGCTTGACAGGGGACTCACCCCTCCACTTT
.,TRBJ1-2,TRBV2,TRBD1,16,CASSVTDRELNYGYTF,TGTGCCAGCAGTGTGACCGACAGGGAACTTAACTATGGCTACACCTTC
.,TRBJ2-5,TRBV18,.,13,CASSPRPGETQYF,TGTGCCAGCTCACCGAGGCCCGGGGAGACCCAGTACTTC
.,TRBJ1-6,TRBV5-1,.,14,CASALGRGNSPLHF,TGCGCCAGCGCTTTGGGTAGGGGTAATTCACCCCTCCACTTT
.,TRBJ2-5,TRBV28,TRBD1,15,CASRRQGARLETQYF,TGTGCCAGCAGGAGACAGGGGGCGCGTTTAGAGACCCAGTACTTC
.,TRBJ2-5,TRBV7-2,.,13,CASSFNRKETQYF,TGTGCCAGCAGCTTCAACAGGAAAGAGACCCAGTACTTC
.,TRBJ2-1,TRBV18,.,14,CASSPVVSYNEQFF,TGTGCCAGCTCACCAGTAGTTTCCTACAATGAGCAGTTCTTC
.,TRBJ1-2,TRBV11-2,.,18,CASSLIRGGILNNYGYTF,TGTGCCAGCAGCTTGATTCGGGGGGGCATCCTCAATAACTATGGCTACACCTTC
.,TRBJ2-7,TRBV6-5,TRBD1,14,CASTATGSSYEQYF,TGTGCCAGCACCGCGACAGGGAGCTCCTACGAGCAGTACTTC
.,TRBJ1-2,TRBV3-1/TRBV3-2,TRBD1,14,CASSRDRSYYGYTF,TGTGCCAGCAGCCGGGACAGGAGTTACTATGGCTACACCTTC
.,TRBJ2-5,TRBV5-1,.,15,CASSLVLGVQETQYF,TGCGCCAGCAGCTTGGTGCTAGGAGTCCAAGAGACCCAGTACTTC
.,TRBJ1-1,TRBV20-1,.,11,CSASRQGEAFF,TGCAGTGCTAGTCGGCAGGGCGAAGCTTTCTTT
.,TRBJ1-2,TRBV28,TRBD1,13,CATAGTGGGGYTF,TGTGCCACTGCTGGGACAGGGGGGGGCGGCTACACCTTC
.,TRBJ1-6,TRBV2,TRBD1,16,CASSLNRQGLSSPLHF,TGTGCCAGCAGCCTGAACCGACAGGGATTGTCGTCACCCCTCCACTTT
.,TRBJ2-7,TRBV5-1,.,15,CASSLAGSRPYEQYF,TGCGCCAGCAGCTTGGCCGGATCGAGGCCCTACGAGCAGTACTTC
.,TRBJ1-1,TRBV4-1,TRBD1,17,CASSQGSLGQGASEAFF,TGCGCCAGCAGCCAAGGATCTTTGGGACAGGGGGCCTCTGAAGCTTTCTTT
.,TRBJ2-3,TRBV6-5,TRBD1,14,CASSPDRVPDTQYF,TGTGCCAGCAGCCCGGACAGGGTCCCAGATACGCAGTATTTT
.,TRBJ1-2,TRBV3-1/TRBV3-2,.,14,CASSRTGSDYGYTF,TGTGCCAGCAGCCGTACAGGGTCGGACTATGGCTACACCTTC
.,TRBJ1-5,TRBV6-5,TRBD1,16,CASSYRGLVGNQPQHF,TGTGCCAGCAGTTACAGGGGGCTGGTGGGCAATCAGCCCCAGCATTTT
.,TRBJ2-7,TRBV18,TRBD2,15,CASSPPGLSTYEQYF,TGTGCCAGCTCACCACCGGGACTATCAACCTACGAGCAGTACTTC
.,TRBJ2-2,TRBV11-2,.,19,CASSLGRWETGPNTGELFF,TGTGCCAGCAGCTTAGGCCGCTGGGAAACAGGGCCAAACACCGGGGAGCTGTTTTTT
.,TRBJ2-3,TRBV7-9,.,14,CASSLAGSTDTQYF,TGTGCCAGCAGCTTAGCGGGCAGCACAGATACGCAGTATTTT
.,TRBJ2-7,TRBV11-3,.,15,CASSPNRALSYEQYF,TGTGCCAGCAGCCCCAACAGAGCCCTCTCCTACGAGCAGTACTTC
.,TRBJ1-1,TRBV27,.,11,CASSLGDEAFF,TGTGCCAGCAGTTTAGGAGATGAAGCTTTCTTT
once,TRBJ2-1,TRBV3-1/TRBV3-2,TRBD2,14,CASTAGGGYNEQFF,TGTGCCAGCACCGCGGGGGGGGGCTACAATGAGCAGTTCTTC
few,TRBJ1-1,TRBV6-2/TRBV6-3,.,12,CASSYVPTEAFF,TGTGCCAGCAGTTACGTTCCGACTGAAGCTTTCTTT
.,TRBJ2-7,TRBV5-1,.,11,CASSQLGEQYF,TGCGCCAGCTCACAACTAGGGGAGCAGTACTTC
few,TRBJ2-1,TRBV7-9,TRBD2,15,CASSLDRTSVHEQFF,TGTGCCAGCAGCTTAGATCGGACTAGCGTCCATGAGCAGTTCTTC
few,TRBJ2-7,TRBV15,TRBD1,18,CATSRGVSRGTGVDEQYF,TGTGCCACCAGCAGAGGGGTCTCACGAGGGACAGGGGTAGACGAGCAGTACTTC
.,TRBJ2-3,TRBV3-1/TRBV3-2,TRBD2,17,CASSRVLAGLAEDTQYF,TGTGCCAGCAGCCGAGTACTAGCGGGGCTAGCTGAGGATACGCAGTATTTT
once,TRBJ2-1,TRBV3-1/TRBV3-2,.,17,CASSRRWASDSYNEQFF,TGTGCCAGCAGCCGACGCTGGGCGTCGGACTCCTACAATGAGCAGTTCTTC
.,TRBJ1-5,TRBV24-1,.,13,CASQGLGNQPQHF,TGTGCCTCCCAGGGGTTGGGCAATCAGCCCCAGCATTTT
.,TRBJ1-5,TRBV28,TRBD1,14,CASRAQGLGWSQHF,TGTGCCAGCAGGGCACAGGGGTTGGGGTGGTCCCAGCATTTT
.,TRBJ2-1,TRBV5-1,TRBD2,15,CASSGASGAYNEQFF,TGCGCCAGCAGTGGGGCTAGCGGGGCTTACAATGAGCAGTTCTTC
.,TRBJ2-7,TRBV6-5,TRBD2,15,CASSYSPGTTYEQYF,TGTGCCAGCAGTTACTCACCAGGGACTACCTACGAGCAGTACTTC
.,TRBJ1-2,TRBV9,.,12,CASSEGVYGYTF,TGTGCCAGCAGCGAAGGGGTTTATGGCTACACCTTC
.,TRBJ2-2,TRBV11-2,.,17,CASSLGRWEANTGELFF,TGTGCCAGCAGCTTGGGGAGGTGGGAGGCGAACACCGGGGAGCTGTTTTTT
.,TRBJ2-2,TRBV11-2,TRBD1,15,CASSLRQGSAGELFF,TGTGCCAGCAGCCTCCGACAGGGTTCGGCCGGGGAGCTGTTTTTT
.,TRBJ2-7,TRBV10-3,.,13,CAITQVEGYEQYF,TGTGCCATCACCCAGGTGGAAGGCTACGAGCAGTACTTC
.,TRBJ1-6,TRBV3-1/TRBV3-2,TRBD1,14,CASSQTGFNSPLHF,TGTGCCAGCAGCCAGACAGGGTTTAATTCACCCCTCCACTTT
.,TRBJ1-2,TRBV28,.,14,CASSFLGLDYGYTF,TGTGCCAGCAGTTTTCTAGGACTGGACTATGGCTACACCTTC
.,TRBJ1-2,TRBV19,.,13,CASSTGVNYGYTF,TGTGCCAGTTCGACAGGAGTAAACTATGGCTACACCTTC
.,TRBJ1-1,TRBV12-5,TRBD1,19,CASGLVLGQGLLRNTEAFF,TGTGCTAGTGGTTTGGTACTGGGACAGGGTCTCCTGAGGAACACTGAAGCTTTCTTT
.,TRBJ1-1,TRBV9,TRBD1,16,CASSAKQGARDTEAFF,TGTGCCAGCAGCGCGAAACAGGGGGCGCGGGACACTGAAGCTTTCTTT
.,TRBJ2-1,TRBV29-1,TRBD1,13,CSGDRANYNEQFF,TGCAGCGGGGACAGGGCCAACTACAATGAGCAGTTCTTC
.,TRBJ2-5,TRBV10-3,TRBD1,13,CAINGQDQETQYF,TGTGCCATCAACGGACAGGACCAAGAGACCCAGTACTTC
.,TRBJ1-2,TRBV18,.,13,CASSPGGDYGYTF,TGTGCCAGCTCACCAGGAGGGGACTATGGCTACACCTTC
.,TRBJ2-7,TRBV19,TRBD2,14,CASSIGGSSYEQYF,TGTGCCAGTAGTATCGGCGGGAGCTCCTACGAGCAGTACTTC
.,TRBJ2-7,TRBV28,.,12,CASRLTPYEQYF,TGTGCCAGCAGACTCACCCCCTACGAGCAGTACTTC
.,TRBJ2-5,TRBV5-1,.,12,CASSPYQETQYF,TGCGCCAGCAGCCCGTACCAAGAGACCCAGTACTTC
.,TRBJ2-7,TRBV7-2,TRBD1,14,CASSSGQGPLEQYF,TGTGCCAGCAGCTCGGGACAGGGGCCCCTCGAGCAGTACTTC
.,TRBJ1-1,TRBV28,TRBD1,16,CASSFQGGGRVTEAFF,TGTGCCAGCAGCTTCCAGGGGGGAGGAAGGGTTACTGAAGCTTTCTTT